This entry lists 19 T cell receptor beta chains sequenced from one sample in a study of blood T cell repertoires in COVID-19. The protocol was immunoSEQ multiplex PCR, while the TCRdb copy is restricted to in-frame clones and leaves out a portion. Found here are 50,000 to 75,000 clones, 87% of them singletons; the top ten hold 5.1%. The sequenced material came from peripheral blood. The receptors come from a man older than 75 in a cohort sampled during active COVID-19.

The chain links TRBV30 to TRBJ2-6; 9 positions match TRBD1. This CDR3 is 17 amino acids long. In germline, CDR1 is GTSNPN, CDR2 SVGIG (reference sequence). The J segment lost 1 base and the V segment lost 1 base, leaving 5 bases of the junction unmatched. The CDR3 DNA sequence: TGTGCCTGGAGTGCGGACAGGGGCACATCTGGGGCCAACGTCCTGACTTTC. Translating gives CAWSADRGTSGANVLTF.

The CDR3 is CASSESSGQVIDTQYF. As DNA, the CDR3 is TGCGCCAGCAGTGAGTCGTCAGGGCAGGTAATAGATACGCAGTATTTT. This rearrangement joins TRBV10-1 to TRBJ2-3; TRBD1 might be the D (5 bases). This CDR3 is built from 16 residues. V was trimmed by 0 bases and J by 5 bases, leaving 15 bases between them. Germline assignment: CDR1 WNHNN and CDR2 SYGVQD (reference sequence).

This clone was seen a few times. The chain links TRBV2 to TRBJ1-6; D not resolved. Germline V gene sequence: CDR1 SNHLY, CDR2 FYNNEI. Trimming left V 1 base short and J 6 bases short, with 10 bases between. The CDR3 runs to 15 residues. The CDR3 spells CASSEGAFGNSPLHF. The CDR3 region has the DNA TGTGCCAGCAGTGAAGGGGCATTTGGTAATTCACCCCTCCACTTT.

This clone has more than one count but fewer than ten. DNA of the CDR3: TGTGCCAGCAGCCCATTCGGTGCCGGTGATGAAGCTTTCTTT. This encodes CASSPFGAGDEAFF. This sequence joins TRBV7-2 and TRBJ1-1; D is uncertain. The CDR3 is 14 amino acids. CDR1 and CDR2 from the germline V gene are SGHTA and FQGNSA. Trimming cost V 5 bases and J 7 bases, with 17 bases left between them.

CDR3 in amino acids: CASQQGVGGYTF. CDR3 coding DNA: TGTGCCAGCCAACAGGGGGTTGGGGGCTACACCTTC. The J gene is TRBJ1-2, the V gene TRBV7-2, with 8 bases fitting TRBD1. The length of the CDR3 is 12 residues. V dropped 8 bases and J dropped 8; count of bases not matched to a gene: 7. Per the germline V gene, CDR1 is SGHTA and CDR2 is FQGNSA.

The chain links TRBV11-1 to TRBJ2-4, with unresolved D. Per germline, CDR1 SGHAT and CDR2 FQDESV (reference sequence). The CDR3 runs 16 residues. V was pared by 1 base and J by 0 bases, with 10 bases between. DNA of the CDR3: TGTGCCAGCAGCTTAGGGAGTGGAGTAGCCAAAAACATTCAGTACTTC. As protein: CASSLGSGVAKNIQYF.

V and J are TRBV11-2 and TRBJ2-7, with a possible D match to TRBD1 (6 bases). The V end was cut by 4 bases, the J end by 0 bases, with 13 bases between. The CDR3 runs 15 residues. Germline values: CDR1 SGHAT, CDR2 FQNNGV. The CDR3, as DNA: TGTGCCAGCAGCTCCCAGACAGGAAACTCCTACGAGCAGTACTTC. Its translation: CASSSQTGNSYEQYF.

The CDR3 loop reads CASSWTSGRSETQYF. The DNA for the CDR3 is TGCGCCAGCAGCTGGACTAGCGGGAGATCGGAGACCCAGTACTTC. The V call is TRBV5-1, the J call TRBJ2-5, with 13 bases lining up with TRBD2. The CDR3 is 15 amino acids. With 3 bases clipped from V and 5 bases from J, the junction kept 4 bases outside the gene matches. CDR1 and CDR2 (germline): SGHRS, YFSETQ.

The rearrangement joins TRBV7-9 to TRBJ2-5; a weak D match, TRBD1 (5 bases). Germline V gives CDR1 SEHNR, CDR2 FQNEAQ (reference sequence). The CDR3 length is 17 residues. Trimming removed 3 bases from V and 0 bases from J, with 17 bases in between. The CDR3 nucleotides read TGTGCCAGCAGCTTCGGACAAGGAAGCTATAACCAAGAGACCCAGTACTTC. Amino acid sequence: CASSFGQGSYNQETQYF.

The chain joins TRBV19 to TRBJ1-5, with 12 bases identical to TRBD1. The V gene end was trimmed by 10 bases and the J gene end by 6 bases; junction bases not matched to a gene: 16. The CDR3 has 17 residues. Germline CDR1 is LNHDA and CDR2 is SQIVND (reference sequence). The CDR3 DNA sequence: TGTGCCACTGACGGGACAGGGGGCGCGTTAGTGGGTCAGCCCCAGCATTTT. This sequence encodes CATDGTGGALVGQPQHF.

The rearrangement links TRBV3-1 (or the pseudogene TRBV3-2) to TRBJ2-7; D is undetermined. V was pared by 4 bases and J by 4 bases, with 14 bases between. There are 14 residues in the CDR3. Germline V gives CDR1 LGHDT, CDR2 YNNKEL (reference sequence). The CDR3 spells CASSPSTLTYEQYF. In DNA, the CDR3 is TGTGCCAGCAGCCCGTCAACCCTTACTTACGAGCAGTACTTC.

This chain links TRBV5-8 with TRBJ1-3, with a possible D match to TRBD1 (6 bases). CDR3 length: 15 amino acids. Germline V gene sequence: CDR1 SGHTS, CDR2 YDEGEE. V lost 0 bases and J 2 bases, leaving 9 bases between the germline ends. CDR3 DNA sequence: TGTGCCAGCAGCTTGGACAGGGCGGCTGGAAACACCATATATTTT. It encodes CASSLDRAAGNTIYF.

This chain uses TRBV4-3 with TRBJ2-4, with 7 bases lining up with TRBD2. This CDR3 is built from 16 residues. Germline CDR1 LGHNA, CDR2 YSLEER. V shed 0 bases, J shed 2 bases, and the junction held 4 bases outside the gene matches. The CDR3 sequence is CASSQDVGGSKNIQYF. CDR3 in DNA: TGCGCCAGCAGCCAAGATGTCGGGGGGTCCAAAAACATTCAGTACTTC.

The V gene is TRBV11-3, the J gene TRBJ2-7; weak D call: TRBD2 (6 bases). The V end was cut by 5 bases, the J end by 0 bases, with 14 bases between. Germline V gene lookup returns CDR1 SGHNT and CDR2 YENEEA. The CDR3 has 15 amino acids. CDR3 region: CASSIEWGDSYEQYF. The CDR3, as DNA: TGTGCCAGCAGCATTGAATGGGGGGACTCCTACGAGCAGTACTTC.

The rearrangement links TRBV24-1 to TRBJ2-3; TRBD1 aligns across 10 bases. Germline lookup yields CDR1 KGHDR and CDR2 SFDVKD. V shed 9 bases, J shed 2 bases, and the junction held 7 bases outside the gene matches. This CDR3 comprises 15 residues. The CDR3 DNA reads as TGTGCCACCGCACCGGGACAGGGGAACACAGATACGCAGTATTTT. Amino acid sequence: CATAPGQGNTDTQYF.

The rearrangement links TRBV18 to TRBJ1-1; 7 bases are shared with TRBD1. The CDR3 consists of 15 residues. The trim removed 3 bases at V and 2 bases at J, leaving 6 bases unmatched. Looked up from germline, CDR1 is KGHSH and CDR2 is LQKENI. CDR3 loop: CASSPRTGANTEAFF. CDR3 DNA sequence: TGTGCCAGCTCACCCCGCACAGGGGCCAACACTGAAGCTTTCTTT.

This sequence joins TRBV28 and TRBJ1-5, with D unclear. Trimming left V 7 bases short and J 4 bases short, with 11 bases between. Germline V lookup: CDR1 MDHEN, CDR2 SYDVKM. This CDR3 is 13 amino acids long. In DNA, the CDR3 is TGTGCCAGCACCCTGGGAGTAAATCAGCCCCAGCATTTT. It yields the protein CASTLGVNQPQHF.

V gene TRBV29-1 combines with J gene TRBJ1-5; D might be TRBD1 (5 bases). V lost 6 bases and J 6 bases, leaving 18 bases between the germline ends. The CDR3 extends over 14 amino acids. Per the germline V gene, CDR1 is SQVTM and CDR2 is ANQGSEA. CDR3 protein: CSVKNGGEAQPQHF. The CDR3, as DNA: TGCAGCGTCAAGAATGGAGGGGAGGCTCAGCCCCAGCATTTT.

The chain links TRBV5-5 to TRBJ1-5; D unclear. The germline V and J ends were trimmed by 1 base and 4 bases, with 3 bases remaining between them. The germline V gene has CDR1 SGHKS and CDR2 YYEKEE (reference sequence). CDR3 length: 12 residues. In nucleotides, the CDR3 is TGTGCCAGCAGCTTGCTTAATCAGCCCCAGCATTTT. It translates to CASSLLNQPQHF. The full variable domain, completed using reference TRBV5-5 and TRBJ1-5, is DAGVTQSPTHLIKTRGQQVTLRCSPISGHKSVSWYQQVLGQGPQFIFQYYEKEERGRGNFPDRFSARQFPNYSSELNVNALLLGDSALYLCASSLLNQPQHFGDGTRLSIL.